This is a list of T cell receptor beta chains from one sample in a study of shared clonotypes between healthy human individuals. Assay: immunoSEQ multiplex PCR; the TCRdb copy retains only in-frame clones and omits some. In the table there are some 1,100,000 clones, about four fifths of which are singletons. The source material was memory CD4+ T cells from PBMCs. The receptors here all came from a man younger than 35 in good health. Some clones in this sample may be carry-over from other donors' samples. Both conserved end residues are part of each CDR3. Fields, in order: V gene, clone size, J gene, CDR3 length, D gene, CDR3 DNA, CDR3 protein. The D gene is left open where the match is weak. Clone size appears in some rows only: once, few, many, or a class for an expanded clone.

v_call: TRBV6-1
clone_size: once
j_call: TRBJ1-5
cdr3_length: 17
d_call: .
cdr3_nt: TGTGCCATCAGTGAGTCGATAGGGACACCCAGGGGACAGCCCCAGCATTTT
cdr3_aa: CAISESIGTPRGQPQHF

v_call: TRBV11-2
clone_size: .
j_call: TRBJ2-7
cdr3_length: 15
d_call: TRBD1
cdr3_nt: TGTGCCAGCCAGGAACCGGGACAGGGGTTGTACGAGCAGTACTTC
cdr3_aa: CASQEPGQGLYEQYF

v_call: TRBV4-2
clone_size: .
j_call: TRBJ2-7
cdr3_length: 16
d_call: TRBD2
cdr3_nt: TGTGCCAGCAGCCAAGAAGCTAGCGGGAGCTTCTACGAGCAGTACTTC
cdr3_aa: CASSQEASGSFYEQYF

v_call: TRBV5-4
clone_size: .
j_call: TRBJ2-1
cdr3_length: 16
d_call: TRBD2
cdr3_nt: TGTGCCAGCAGCTTGGCCAATAGCGGGAGAAGGGATGAGCAGTTCTTC
cdr3_aa: CASSLANSGRRDEQFF

v_call: TRBV19
clone_size: .
j_call: TRBJ1-4
cdr3_length: 17
d_call: TRBD1
cdr3_nt: TGTGCCAGTAGTCCACGGACAGGGGGGACAACTAATGAAAAACTGTTTTTT
cdr3_aa: CASSPRTGGTTNEKLFF

v_call: TRBV6-1
clone_size: .
j_call: TRBJ1-6
cdr3_length: 15
d_call: .
cdr3_nt: TGTGCCAGCACTGATCGACAGCTCTATAATTCACCCCTCCACTTT
cdr3_aa: CASTDRQLYNSPLHF

v_call: TRBV2
clone_size: many
j_call: TRBJ2-1
cdr3_length: 15
d_call: .
cdr3_nt: TGTGCCAGCAGTGGGCAGGAGGCCATTTACAATGAGCAGTTCTTC
cdr3_aa: CASSGQEAIYNEQFF

v_call: TRBV28
clone_size: .
j_call: TRBJ2-2
cdr3_length: 15
d_call: .
cdr3_nt: TGTGCCAGCACCAAATTCAGCGGGAACACCGGGGAGCTGTTTTTT
cdr3_aa: CASTKFSGNTGELFF

v_call: TRBV15
clone_size: .
j_call: TRBJ2-7
cdr3_length: 12
d_call: .
cdr3_nt: TGTGCCACCAGCAGAGGGGACTTCGAGCAGTACTTC
cdr3_aa: CATSRGDFEQYF

v_call: TRBV7-9
clone_size: .
j_call: TRBJ2-7
cdr3_length: 15
d_call: .
cdr3_nt: TGTGCCAGCAGCTCGCTCCCAGGGGCGGCCTACGAGCAGTACTTC
cdr3_aa: CASSSLPGAAYEQYF

v_call: TRBV9
clone_size: once
j_call: TRBJ2-3
cdr3_length: 16
d_call: .
cdr3_nt: TGTGCCAGCAGCGTAGATGCAGGGGGGAGCACAGATACGCAGTATTTT
cdr3_aa: CASSVDAGGSTDTQYF

v_call: TRBV5-1
clone_size: .
j_call: TRBJ1-3
cdr3_length: 15
d_call: .
cdr3_nt: TGCGCCAGCAGCGAGACAGACCGTCCTGGAAACACCATATATTTT
cdr3_aa: CASSETDRPGNTIYF

v_call: TRBV2
clone_size: .
j_call: TRBJ2-3
cdr3_length: 14
d_call: TRBD1
cdr3_nt: TGTGCCAGCAGTGATTCCCCGGGACAGGATACGCAGTATTTT
cdr3_aa: CASSDSPGQDTQYF

v_call: TRBV11-1
clone_size: .
j_call: TRBJ1-1
cdr3_length: 15
d_call: .
cdr3_nt: TGTGCCTCCCGCCGTGTGGCACACACCGGGGCTGAAGCTTTCTTT
cdr3_aa: CASRRVAHTGAEAFF

v_call: TRBV11-3
clone_size: many
j_call: TRBJ2-1
cdr3_length: 13
d_call: .
cdr3_nt: TGTGCCAGCAGCCACAGGGTAGACAATGAGCAGTTCTTC
cdr3_aa: CASSHRVDNEQFF

v_call: TRBV7-8
clone_size: .
j_call: TRBJ2-3
cdr3_length: 14
d_call: .
cdr3_nt: TGTGCCAGCAGCTTAGCTTACCAGACAGATACGCAGTATTTT
cdr3_aa: CASSLAYQTDTQYF

v_call: TRBV30
clone_size: .
j_call: TRBJ2-5
cdr3_length: 10
d_call: .
cdr3_nt: TGTGCCTTGGACCGCGAGACCCAGTACTTC
cdr3_aa: CALDRETQYF

v_call: TRBV10-2
clone_size: .
j_call: TRBJ1-4
cdr3_length: 12
d_call: TRBD1
cdr3_nt: TGCGCCAGCAAGGACAGGGGTGGTAAACTGTTTTTT
cdr3_aa: CASKDRGGKLFF

v_call: TRBV4-2
clone_size: .
j_call: TRBJ2-3
cdr3_length: 15
d_call: TRBD2
cdr3_nt: TGTGCCAGCAGCGTCCAGCGGGGGGACACAGATACGCAGTATTTT
cdr3_aa: CASSVQRGDTDTQYF

v_call: TRBV5-1
clone_size: .
j_call: TRBJ2-6
cdr3_length: 14
d_call: .
cdr3_nt: TGCGCCAGCAGCGGGTCCTCTGGGGCCAACGTCCTGACTTTC
cdr3_aa: CASSGSSGANVLTF

v_call: TRBV12-2
clone_size: .
j_call: TRBJ2-7
cdr3_length: 15
d_call: .
cdr3_nt: TGTGCAAGTCGCCCTAGTGGGACTAGCGCTCACGAGCAGTACTTC
cdr3_aa: CASRPSGTSAHEQYF

v_call: TRBV5-8
clone_size: .
j_call: TRBJ2-1
cdr3_length: 18
d_call: .
cdr3_nt: TGTGCCAGCAGCTTTATCCCGAGCCTTAGAAAGCGCGCCAATGAGCAGTTCTTC
cdr3_aa: CASSFIPSLRKRANEQFF

v_call: TRBV7-3
clone_size: .
j_call: TRBJ2-1
cdr3_length: 14
d_call: TRBD1
cdr3_nt: TGTGCCAGCAGCTCCCGGGACAGGGCCCTAAAGCAGTTCTTC
cdr3_aa: CASSSRDRALKQFF

v_call: TRBV7-6
clone_size: few
j_call: TRBJ2-7
cdr3_length: 15
d_call: .
cdr3_nt: TGTGCCAGCAGCTTAGGGCAGAGCAGCTCCTACGAGCAGTACTTC
cdr3_aa: CASSLGQSSSYEQYF

v_call: TRBV18
clone_size: .
j_call: TRBJ1-4
cdr3_length: 14
d_call: .
cdr3_nt: TGTGCCAGCTCCCCACAGCAATATAATGAAAAACTGTTTTTT
cdr3_aa: CASSPQQYNEKLFF

v_call: TRBV7-2
clone_size: .
j_call: TRBJ1-2
cdr3_length: 13
d_call: .
cdr3_nt: TGTGCCAGCAGCTTAGCGCAATGGGGTGGCTACACCTTC
cdr3_aa: CASSLAQWGGYTF

v_call: TRBV7-9
clone_size: .
j_call: TRBJ2-5
cdr3_length: 16
d_call: TRBD2
cdr3_nt: TGTGCCAGCAGCTTTACTAGCGGGGGAGCTCGGGAGACCCAGTACTTC
cdr3_aa: CASSFTSGGARETQYF

v_call: TRBV7-9
clone_size: .
j_call: TRBJ1-1
cdr3_length: 14
d_call: TRBD1
cdr3_nt: TGTGCCAGCAGCCTAAGGGACAGGGGGGTTGAAGCTTTCTTT
cdr3_aa: CASSLRDRGVEAFF

v_call: TRBV28
clone_size: .
j_call: TRBJ2-7
cdr3_length: 14
d_call: .
cdr3_nt: TGTGCCAGCAGTTCCCCCCCAGCCCCGAGGGAGCAGTACTTC
cdr3_aa: CASSSPPAPREQYF

v_call: TRBV5-6
clone_size: .
j_call: TRBJ1-4
cdr3_length: 14
d_call: TRBD1
cdr3_nt: TGTGCCAGCAGCTTCCGGGACAGAAGTGAAAAACTGTTTTTT
cdr3_aa: CASSFRDRSEKLFF

v_call: TRBV5-5
clone_size: .
j_call: TRBJ2-1
cdr3_length: 15
d_call: .
cdr3_nt: TGTGCCAGCAGCCGCAACAGGGCCATGCAAAATGAGCAGTTCTTC
cdr3_aa: CASSRNRAMQNEQFF

v_call: TRBV19
clone_size: .
j_call: TRBJ1-2
cdr3_length: 15
d_call: .
cdr3_nt: TGTGCCAGTACCCCAAGGACGGTGACTAACTATGGCTACACCTTC
cdr3_aa: CASTPRTVTNYGYTF

v_call: TRBV9
clone_size: .
j_call: TRBJ1-3
cdr3_length: 14
d_call: TRBD1
cdr3_nt: TGTGCCAGCAGCTTAGCGGGACAGGGAAACACCATATATTTT
cdr3_aa: CASSLAGQGNTIYF

v_call: TRBV28
clone_size: .
j_call: TRBJ1-4
cdr3_length: 14
d_call: TRBD1
cdr3_nt: TGTGCCAGCAAGGCGGGACAGGGAAATGAAAAACTGTTTTTT
cdr3_aa: CASKAGQGNEKLFF

v_call: TRBV9
clone_size: few
j_call: TRBJ2-2
cdr3_length: 14
d_call: TRBD1
cdr3_nt: TGTGCCAGCAGCGGAGACAGGGTGGCCGGGGAGCTGTTTTTT
cdr3_aa: CASSGDRVAGELFF

v_call: TRBV27
clone_size: many
j_call: TRBJ2-7
cdr3_length: 15
d_call: TRBD1
cdr3_nt: TGTGCCAGCAGTCGCACAACAGGGGACTCCTACGAGCAGTACTTC
cdr3_aa: CASSRTTGDSYEQYF

v_call: TRBV7-9
clone_size: .
j_call: TRBJ1-1
cdr3_length: 13
d_call: .
cdr3_nt: TGTGCCAGCAGCTTAACAGCGAACACTGAAGCTTTCTTT
cdr3_aa: CASSLTANTEAFF

v_call: TRBV28
clone_size: .
j_call: TRBJ2-7
cdr3_length: 16
d_call: .
cdr3_nt: TGTGCCAGCAGTTTATTATCTGGGCAGGGTGGGTACGAGCAGTACTTC
cdr3_aa: CASSLLSGQGGYEQYF

v_call: TRBV7-3
clone_size: .
j_call: TRBJ2-3
cdr3_length: 13
d_call: .
cdr3_nt: TGTGCCAGCGGCCCTCCGGGCACAGATACGCAGTATTTT
cdr3_aa: CASGPPGTDTQYF

v_call: TRBV2
clone_size: .
j_call: TRBJ1-1
cdr3_length: 15
d_call: .
cdr3_nt: TGTGCCAGCAGTCAAAAAGTCCGGGCCCGGGGATCAGCTTTCTTT
cdr3_aa: CASSQKVRARGSAFF

v_call: TRBV4-1
clone_size: .
j_call: TRBJ2-3
cdr3_length: 16
d_call: TRBD2
cdr3_nt: TGCGCCAGCAGCCACGGGACTAGCGGGAGATCAGATACGCAGTATTTT
cdr3_aa: CASSHGTSGRSDTQYF

v_call: TRBV5-1
clone_size: .
j_call: TRBJ2-3
cdr3_length: 17
d_call: .
cdr3_nt: TGCGCCAGCAGCTTGGCCCCGGTGTACGGAAACACAGATACGCAGTATTTT
cdr3_aa: CASSLAPVYGNTDTQYF

v_call: TRBV30
clone_size: once
j_call: TRBJ2-7
cdr3_length: 15
d_call: TRBD2
cdr3_nt: TGTGCCTGGACCCCCGGGGGGACGGCCTCCTACGAGCAGTACTTC
cdr3_aa: CAWTPGGTASYEQYF

v_call: TRBV28
clone_size: .
j_call: TRBJ1-2
cdr3_length: 14
d_call: .
cdr3_nt: TGTGCCAGCAGCCACCATTCTGGCAACTATGGCTACACCTTC
cdr3_aa: CASSHHSGNYGYTF

v_call: TRBV6-6
clone_size: few
j_call: TRBJ1-5
cdr3_length: 12
d_call: .
cdr3_nt: TGTGCCAGCAACACTCCAAATCAGCCCCAGCATTTT
cdr3_aa: CASNTPNQPQHF

v_call: TRBV18
clone_size: .
j_call: TRBJ1-4
cdr3_length: 14
d_call: .
cdr3_nt: TGTGCCAGCTCACCACAAGCAACTAATGAAAAACTGTTTTTT
cdr3_aa: CASSPQATNEKLFF

v_call: TRBV25-1
clone_size: .
j_call: TRBJ2-4
cdr3_length: 13
d_call: .
cdr3_nt: TGTGCCAGCAGTCGCCAGGGCGGGAACATTCAGTACTTC
cdr3_aa: CASSRQGGNIQYF

v_call: TRBV28
clone_size: .
j_call: TRBJ1-1
cdr3_length: 15
d_call: TRBD1
cdr3_nt: TGTGCCAGCGGACCACAGACAGGGATGAACACTGAAGCTTTCTTT
cdr3_aa: CASGPQTGMNTEAFF

v_call: TRBV30
clone_size: .
j_call: TRBJ2-1
cdr3_length: 16
d_call: TRBD2
cdr3_nt: TGTGCCTGGAGTGTAGATCGGACTAGTTGGGGCAATGAGCAGTTCTTC
cdr3_aa: CAWSVDRTSWGNEQFF

v_call: TRBV7-6
clone_size: once
j_call: TRBJ2-1
cdr3_length: 15
d_call: TRBD2
cdr3_nt: TGTGCCAGCAGCCACGGACTAGCGGGAGCTCATGAGCAGTTCTTC
cdr3_aa: CASSHGLAGAHEQFF

v_call: TRBV5-1
clone_size: .
j_call: TRBJ2-5
cdr3_length: 15
d_call: TRBD2
cdr3_nt: TGCGCCAGCAGCGTTAGCGGGAGAAAGCAAGAGACCCAGTACTTC
cdr3_aa: CASSVSGRKQETQYF

v_call: TRBV5-6
clone_size: .
j_call: TRBJ1-1
cdr3_length: 14
d_call: TRBD1
cdr3_nt: TGTGCCAGCAGCCACAACAGGGGGCGTTTTGGAGCTTTCTTT
cdr3_aa: CASSHNRGRFGAFF

v_call: TRBV2
clone_size: .
j_call: TRBJ1-2
cdr3_length: 21
d_call: .
cdr3_nt: TGTGCCAGCAGACAACGACCCCCCGGAGGACACCAGACGCGAACTAACTATGGCTACACCTTC
cdr3_aa: CASRQRPPGGHQTRTNYGYTF

v_call: TRBV5-4
clone_size: .
j_call: TRBJ2-3
cdr3_length: 16
d_call: TRBD2
cdr3_nt: TGTGCCAGCAGCGCAAGACTAGCGGCTAGCACAGATACGCAGTATTTT
cdr3_aa: CASSARLAASTDTQYF

v_call: TRBV5-1
clone_size: .
j_call: TRBJ2-7
cdr3_length: 14
d_call: TRBD2
cdr3_nt: TGCGCCAGCAGCTTTTTAGCGGGAGGGTACGAGCAGTACTTC
cdr3_aa: CASSFLAGGYEQYF